A single sample is the source of the 19 T cell receptor beta chains below, sequenced in a study of blood T cell repertoires in COVID-19. Using immunoSEQ multiplex PCR, the repertoire was profiled, and TCRdb retains in-frame clones only, with some absent. This sample carries tens of thousands of clones, around 86% of them seen once, and the ten largest clones take over 9.5%. Sequenced sample: peripheral blood. The receptors derive from a human donor in a cohort sampled during active COVID-19.

The V call is TRBV11-2, the J call TRBJ2-1; D perhaps matches TRBD1 (6 bases). Germline V gene lookup returns CDR1 SGHAT and CDR2 FQNNGV. V gave up 4 bases and J gave up 6 bases, with 16 bases separating them. The CDR3 is made up of 15 amino acids. Written as DNA, the CDR3 is TGTGCCAGCAGCTCCCTCAGGGGAGCACGCAATGAGCAGTTCTTC. Translation gives CASSSLRGARNEQFF.

The CDR3 protein is CASLAPTPNIQYF. The DNA for the CDR3 is TGTGCCAGTCTAGCCCCCACCCCGAACATTCAGTACTTC. V is TRBV28 and J is TRBJ2-4, with a tentative D call TRBD2 (5 bases). V was trimmed by 9 bases and J by 7 bases, leaving 16 bases between them. The CDR3 loop spans 13 amino acids. Germline V gene lookup returns CDR1 MDHEN and CDR2 SYDVKM.

The V gene is TRBV7-9, the J gene TRBJ2-3; 8 positions agree with TRBD2. The CDR3 extends over 15 amino acids. V trimming: 5 bases; J trimming: 0 bases; junction bases outside the gene matches: 4. Per germline, CDR1 SEHNR and CDR2 FQNEAQ (reference sequence). The CDR3 is CASSLSGTSTDTQYF. CDR3 nucleotides: TGTGCCAGCAGCCTTAGCGGGACGAGCACAGATACGCAGTATTTT.

This clone was counted between two and nine times. The V gene is TRBV28, the J gene TRBJ2-7; D is possibly TRBD1 (5 bases). V lost 7 bases and J 3 bases, leaving 13 bases between the germline ends. Germline lookup yields CDR1 MDHEN and CDR2 SYDVKM. The CDR3 has 13 residues. Written as DNA, the CDR3 is TGTGCCAGCACTCAGGGTATGGGCTACGAGCAGTACGTC. Residues: CASTQGMGYEQYV.

The CDR3 coding sequence is TGTGCCACCGAACAGGGGGAATACCGTCACGAGCAGTTCTTC. This translates into CATEQGEYRHEQFF. The V call is TRBV10-3, the J call TRBJ2-1; TRBD1 agrees at 8 bases. The germline gives CDR1 ENHRY, CDR2 SYGVKD. V was clipped by 10 bases and J by 10 bases; unmatched bases: 15. This CDR3 is 14 amino acids long.

This clone was observed a handful of times. The CDR3 coding sequence is TGTGCCAGCAGAAGACAGGGGAGCTCCTACGAGCAGTACTTC. The encoded protein is CASRRQGSSYEQYF. This chain joins TRBV7-2 and TRBJ2-7, with 8 positions matching TRBD1. From germline, CDR1 is SGHTA and CDR2 FQGNSA. The CDR3 contains 14 residues. V lost 6 bases to trimming and J lost 0 bases; unmatched junction nucleotides: 4. Filled out from reference TRBV7-2 and TRBJ2-7, the complete variable domain reads GAGVSQSPSNKVTEKGKDVELRCDPISGHTALYWYRQSLGQGLEFLIYFQGNSAPDKSGLPSDRFSAERTGGSVSTLTIQRTQQEDSAVYLCASRRQGSSYEQYFGPGTRLTVT.

This chain links TRBV6-5 with TRBJ2-5; the match to TRBD1 covers 10 bases. This CDR3 is built from 15 residues. V trimming: 5 bases; J trimming: 7 bases; junction bases outside the gene matches: 10. CDR1 and CDR2 (germline): MNHEY, SVGAGI. The CDR3 is CASSPRDRGSWTQYF. CDR3 bases: TGTGCCAGCAGTCCCCGGGACAGGGGTTCATGGACCCAGTACTTC.

This clone appeared once. The CDR3, as DNA: TGTGCCAGCAGTTATGAAGCGGGGGCTCACGAGCAGTACTTC. Its protein product is CASSYEAGAHEQYF. The gene calls are TRBV6-6 and TRBJ2-7; 8 bases fit TRBD2. This CDR3 region has 14 residues. CDR1 MNHNY and CDR2 SVGAGI come from the germline V gene (reference sequence). With V trimmed by 3 bases and J by 5 bases, 6 bases remained unmatched.

Note on this clone: One end of the junction varies from germline; a read error may be responsible. The V and J genes are TRBV6-6 and TRBJ1-5, with 9 positions matching TRBD1. The CDR3 totals 13 residues. Germline CDR1 MNHNY, CDR2 SVGAGI (reference sequence). CDR3 sequence reads: CAGRDRENQPQHF. CDR3 nucleotide sequence: TGTGCCGGCAGGGACAGGGAGAATCAGCCCCAGCATTTT.

The CDR3 nucleotides read TGTGCCAGCAGTTTGGGGGCAGGGGGCTTGAACACTGAAGCTTTCTTT. Its protein product is CASSLGAGGLNTEAFF. V gene TRBV6-5 combines with J gene TRBJ1-1; 8 nucleotides align to TRBD1. The CDR3 sequence is 16 residues long. The ends lost 4 bases at V and 0 bases at J; junction bases unmatched: 7. CDR1 MNHEY and CDR2 SVGAGI come from the germline V gene.

This clone was observed a single time. The rearrangement joins TRBV11-1 to TRBJ2-3; unclear D gene. Trimming cost V 5 bases and J 9 bases, with 12 bases left between them. The CDR3 length is 12 residues. In germline, CDR1 is SGHAT, CDR2 FQDESV (reference sequence). The CDR3 protein is CASSSAPLTQYF. The CDR3 DNA reads as TGTGCCAGCAGCAGCGCGCCGCTGACGCAGTATTTT.

This chain links TRBV3-1 (or the pseudogene TRBV3-2) with TRBJ2-5, with 10 bases that match TRBD2. Per germline, CDR1 LGHDT and CDR2 YNNKEL (reference sequence). CDR3 length: 17 amino acids. Germline trimming cut 7 bases from V and 5 bases from J; bases unmatched to any gene: 16. CDR3 nucleotide sequence: TGTGCCAGCACCCCCCTCAAGGGAAGCGGGGGGGAGGAGACCCAGTACTTC. Protein product: CASTPLKGSGGEETQYF.

The rearrangement links TRBV6-4 to TRBJ2-2, with D unresolved. With 6 bases removed from V and 0 bases from J, the gap between germline ends came to 8 bases. This CDR3 has 14 amino acids. Germline CDR1 MRHNA, CDR2 SNTAGT. CDR3 loop: CASSNSANTGELFF. CDR3 DNA sequence: TGTGCCAGCAGCAATAGTGCGAACACCGGGGAGCTGTTTTTT.

The rearrangement joins TRBV6-4 to TRBJ2-3; D possibly corresponds to TRBD2 (5 bases). V was shortened by 6 bases and J by 0 bases, with 13 bases between the two germline ends. CDR1 is MRHNA and CDR2 is SNTAGT in the germline V gene. CDR3 length: 15 amino acids. CDR3 amino acids: CASRTRSGSTDTQYF. CDR3 nucleotides: TGTGCCAGCAGAACCCGCAGCGGAAGCACAGATACGCAGTATTTT.

V usage is TRBV28 and J usage is TRBJ2-5, with TRBD1 matching 7 bases. V lost 6 bases and J lost 1; bases outside the gene matches: 5. The CDR3 extends over 14 amino acids. Germline V gene sequence: CDR1 MDHEN, CDR2 SYDVKM. CDR3 protein: CASSLGQSQETQYF. The DNA for the CDR3 is TGTGCCAGCAGCTTGGGACAGTCCCAAGAGACCCAGTACTTC.

The chain couples TRBV3-1 (or the pseudogene TRBV3-2) to TRBJ1-1, with D possibly TRBD1 on 6 matching bases. V lost 10 bases and J 1 base, leaving 16 bases between the germline ends. CDR1 and CDR2 from the germline V gene are LGHDT and YNNKEL (reference sequence). The CDR3 extends over 14 amino acids. CDR3 in DNA: TGTGCCACAACAGACAGGAAAGGGAACACTGAAGCTTTCTTT. Encoded protein: CATTDRKGNTEAFF.

The genes are TRBV5-6 and TRBJ1-1, with a weak D call TRBD1 (5 bases). Per the germline V gene, CDR1 is SGHDT and CDR2 is YYEEEE. CDR3 size: 11 residues. Deletions cut 7 bases from V and 4 bases from J, with 8 bases between. CDR3 in DNA: TGTGCCAGCGGGGCCGGCACTGAAGCTTTCTTT. It yields the protein CASGAGTEAFF.

V usage is TRBV5-4 and J usage is TRBJ2-2; 9 nucleotides line up with TRBD1. The CDR3 sequence is 15 residues long. V trimming: 4 bases; J trimming: 6 bases; junction bases outside the gene matches: 7. Germline CDR1 and CDR2: SGHNT and YYREEE (reference sequence). The CDR3 loop reads CASSAQGAPAGELFF. The CDR3, as DNA: TGTGCCAGCAGCGCACAGGGGGCGCCGGCCGGGGAGCTGTTTTTT.

The rearrangement joins TRBV18 to TRBJ2-1; the match to TRBD2 covers 8 bases. This CDR3 contains 16 residues. Per germline, CDR1 KGHSH and CDR2 LQKENI. V was pared by 4 bases and J by 1 base, with 6 bases of the junction left unmatched. CDR3 sequence reads: CASSLLSGGSYNEQFF. The CDR3 DNA reads as TGTGCCAGCTCACTTCTATCGGGGGGGTCCTACAATGAGCAGTTCTTC.